The 28 T cell receptor beta chains listed next were all sequenced from one sample in a study of blood T cell repertoires in COVID-19. Repertoires were generated with immunoSEQ multiplex PCR, while TCRdb's copy carries only in-frame clones and drops some. Among some 130,000 clones listed, roughly 69% were seen once. Sequencing input: peripheral blood. The receptors stem from a woman aged 70-85 years with acute or convalescent COVID-19.

On this clone: This sequence may be a read error, since a much larger clone differs from it by one base. The identical CDR3 is also encoded by other nucleotide sequences in the sample. The rearrangement links TRBV3-1 (or the pseudogene TRBV3-2) to TRBJ1-2, with TRBD1 matching over 8 bases. Germline-derived CDR1 and CDR2 are LGHDT and YNNKEL (reference sequence). Germline trimming cut 4 bases from V and 2 bases from J; bases unmatched to any gene: 0. The CDR3 totals 13 residues. Written as DNA, the CDR3 is TGTGCCAGCAGCCGACAGGGGAACTATGGCTACACCTTC. Translated, it gives CASSRQGNYGYTF.

V gene TRBV6-6 combines with J gene TRBJ2-7, with 7 nucleotides matching TRBD2. The CDR3 totals 14 residues. After removal of 4 bases from V and 2 bases from J, the junction contained 5 bases not matched to a gene. The germline V gene has CDR1 MNHNY and CDR2 SVGAGI (reference sequence). The CDR3 is CASSSSGITYEQYF. CDR3 bases: TGTGCCAGCAGTTCAAGCGGGATCACCTACGAGCAGTACTTC.

This clone was detected only once. This rearrangement joins TRBV24-1 to TRBJ2-5; unclear D gene. CDR1 is KGHDR, CDR2 SFDVKD, per germline. This CDR3 spans 12 amino acids. V was cut by 3 bases and J by 5 bases, with 6 bases left in between. The DNA for the CDR3 is TGTGCCACCAGTGATCCCGGGGAGACCCAGTACTTC. Its protein is CATSDPGETQYF.

This clone was counted a few times. The chain joins TRBV5-4 to TRBJ1-4; 8 bases agree with TRBD1. Losses at the gene ends were 1 base for V and 8 bases for J; bases not matched to a gene: 7. The CDR3 loop spans 15 amino acids. CDR1 is SGHNT and CDR2 is YYREEE in the germline V gene (reference sequence). The CDR3 loop is CASSLLTGAGEKLFF. The CDR3 region has the DNA TGTGCCAGCAGCTTGCTGACAGGGGCAGGCGAAAAACTGTTTTTT.

A word on this clone: At the DNA level, this CDR3 is encoded by other sequences in the same sample as well. The chain employs TRBV19 and TRBJ2-3; D unresolved. Germline V gene data show CDR1 as LNHDA and CDR2 as SQIVND (reference sequence). Trimming cost V 5 bases and J 0 bases, with 9 bases left between them. This CDR3 has 14 amino acids. The CDR3 coding sequence is TGTGCCAGTAGTCCAACGGGTAGCACAGATACGCAGTATTTT. This sequence encodes CASSPTGSTDTQYF.

This clone has a single count. The chain has TRBV7-8 and TRBJ1-5, with D hard to call. From germline, CDR1 is SGHVS and CDR2 FQNEAQ. Trimming stripped 4 bases from V and 5 bases from J, with 12 bases between. The CDR3 is 14 amino acids. The CDR3 protein is CASSSHPGYQPQHF. The CDR3 bases are TGTGCCAGCAGCTCCCATCCAGGTTATCAGCCCCAGCATTTT.

J is TRBJ2-3 and V is TRBV15, with TRBD1 matching over 9 bases. J lost 9 bases, V lost 1 base, and 17 bases had no gene match. In germline, CDR1 is LNHNV, CDR2 YYDKDF (reference sequence). The CDR3 has 18 amino acids. This CDR3 reads CATSRGGTGGSNPGTQYF. CDR3 bases: TGTGCCACCAGCAGAGGGGGAACAGGGGGCTCTAATCCCGGAACGCAGTATTTT.

This chain links TRBV5-4 with TRBJ2-3; 7 nucleotides match TRBD2. V lost 0 bases, J lost 7 bases, and 2 bases stayed unmatched. CDR1 is SGHNT, CDR2 YYREEE, per germline (reference sequence). This CDR3 contains 13 residues. The CDR3: CASSLGSGYTQYF. Written as DNA, the CDR3 is TGTGCCAGCAGCTTGGGTAGCGGGTATACGCAGTATTTT.

The V call is TRBV15, the J call TRBJ2-2; TRBD1 might be the D (5 bases). Trimming took off 3 bases at V and 6 bases at J, with 8 bases between the two ends. The CDR3 is 13 residues long. The germline gives CDR1 LNHNV, CDR2 YYDKDF (reference sequence). The DNA for the CDR3 is TGTGCCACCAGCAGTCAGGGTTCCGGGGAGCTGTTTTTT. This codes for CATSSQGSGELFF. The full variable domain, completed using reference TRBV15 and TRBJ2-2, is DAMVIQNPRYQVTQFGKPVTLSCSQTLNHNVMYWYQQKSSQAPKLLFHYYDKDFNNEADTPDNFQSRRPNTSFCFLDIRSPGLGDTAMYLCATSSQGSGELFFGEGSRLTVL.

The chain uses TRBV7-8 and TRBJ2-3; 7 bases map to TRBD2. Germline V CDR1 and CDR2: SGHVS, FQNEAQ. V lost 1 base, J lost 7 bases, and 11 bases stayed unmatched. The CDR3 is 16 amino acids. CDR3 in DNA: TGTGCCAGCAGCTTAGATGGCGGGAGTTACAGTCATACGCAGTATTTT. Protein: CASSLDGGSYSHTQYF.

This sequence joins TRBV6-5 and TRBJ2-2; no definite D call. The CDR3 extends over 14 amino acids. Germline assignment: CDR1 MNHEY and CDR2 SVGAGI. V lost 2 bases to trimming and J lost 0 bases, with 4 bases between them. DNA of the CDR3: TGTGCCAGCAGTTACGGGCCGAACACCGGGGAGCTGTTTTTT. Its translation: CASSYGPNTGELFF.

The chain joins TRBV5-6 to TRBJ1-2; D is possibly TRBD1 (6 bases). The CDR3 length is 16 residues. With 6 bases removed from V and 3 bases from J, the gap between germline ends came to 21 bases. CDR1 is SGHDT, CDR2 YYEEEE, per germline. The CDR3 bases are TGTGCCAGCACCCTCCTAACGGGTGGGGGCGACTATGGCTACACCTTC. Translating it yields CASTLLTGGGDYGYTF.

V usage is TRBV2 and J usage is TRBJ2-1, with TRBD1 matching 10 bases. Germline CDR1 reads SNHLY; CDR2 reads FYNNEI. Unmatched junction bases numbered 11, after V lost 5 bases and J lost 7 bases. The CDR3 contains 16 residues. Written as DNA, the CDR3 is TGTGCCAGCAGTCCGGACAGGGGGATGGTGGGGAATGAGCAGTTCTTC. This codes for CASSPDRGMVGNEQFF.

This clone was seen more than once but under ten times. The chain employs TRBV5-6 and TRBJ2-5; D is possibly TRBD1 (5 bases). V was clipped by 9 bases and J by 1 base, with 16 bases between them. The CDR3 contains 14 residues. CDR1 is SGHDT, CDR2 YYEEEE, per germline. The CDR3 is CATEQAWSQETQYF. As DNA, the CDR3 is TGTGCCACGGAACAGGCGTGGTCCCAAGAGACCCAGTACTTC.

The rearrangement uses TRBV2 and TRBJ1-4, with 7 positions matching TRBD1. The CDR3 consists of 14 residues. The germline gives CDR1 SNHLY, CDR2 FYNNEI. Germline trimming cut 6 bases from V and 5 bases from J; bases unmatched to any gene: 6. CDR3 in DNA: TGTGCCAGCAGCTTACCAGGGGGGAATGAAAAACTGTTTTTT. Translated: CASSLPGGNEKLFF.

This chain uses TRBV6-6 with TRBJ2-1, with 8 bases that match TRBD1. CDR3 length: 15 residues. In germline, CDR1 is MNHNY, CDR2 SVGAGI (reference sequence). The ends lost 6 bases at V and 2 bases at J; junction bases unmatched: 6. CDR3 in amino acids: CASSLGQGPYNEQFF. In DNA form, the CDR3 reads TGTGCCAGCAGCTTAGGACAGGGCCCCTACAATGAGCAGTTCTTC.

In this sample, this clone turned up once. The J gene is TRBJ1-5, the V gene TRBV18, with a tentative D call TRBD1 (6 bases). The V gene lost 3 bases and the J gene lost 1 base, with 10 bases spanning the gap. Germline V gene lookup returns CDR1 KGHSH and CDR2 LQKENI. The length of the CDR3 is 15 residues. CDR3 region: CASSPGGHSNQPQHF. In nucleotides, the CDR3 is TGTGCCAGCTCACCGGGGGGGCACAGCAATCAGCCCCAGCATTTT.

This clone was found a few times. CDR3 sequence (DNA): TGTGCCATCAGTGCCGGACTAGCCGGCACAGATACGCAGTATTTT. Its protein product is CAISAGLAGTDTQYF. The chain has TRBV10-3 and TRBJ2-3; 8 nucleotides align to TRBD2. Per the germline V gene, CDR1 is ENHRY and CDR2 is SYGVKD. The ends lost 4 bases at V and 1 base at J; junction bases unmatched: 4. This CDR3 is 15 amino acids long.

In this sample, this clone turned up a few times. The chain joins TRBV7-8 to TRBJ1-4; 9 bases are shared with TRBD1. J lost 8 bases, V lost 2 bases, and 6 bases had no gene match. This CDR3 spans 15 amino acids. CDR1 SGHVS and CDR2 FQNEAQ come from the germline V gene. The CDR3 nucleotides read TGTGCCAGCAGCTTAACACAGGGGGCAGGCGAAAAACTGTTTTTT. It specifies CASSLTQGAGEKLFF.

Only a few counts were recorded for this clone. This rearrangement joins TRBV19 to TRBJ2-5; 12 nucleotides agree with TRBD2. This CDR3 region has 16 residues. V lost 4 bases to trimming and J lost 7 bases; unmatched junction nucleotides: 10. Germline CDR1 reads LNHDA; CDR2 reads SQIVND (reference sequence). The CDR3: CASSNRATSGGMTQYF. Written as DNA, the CDR3 is TGTGCCAGTAGTAATCGTGCGACTAGCGGGGGTATGACCCAGTACTTC.

The rearrangement joins TRBV7-6 to TRBJ1-5, with D possibly matching TRBD1 (5 bases). CDR3 length: 13 residues. Trimming shortened V by 5 bases and J by 7 bases, and 12 bases separated the two germline ends. CDR1 is SGHVS and CDR2 is FNYEAQ in the germline V gene. The CDR3 bases are TGTGCCAGCAGCCCGCGGGAGGGGCAGCCCCAGCATTTT. Translated: CASSPREGQPQHF.

The rearrangement links TRBV6-5 to TRBJ1-4; D unresolved. Germline V gene sequence: CDR1 MNHEY, CDR2 SVGAGI. The CDR3 contains 13 residues. Trimming took 4 bases from V and 7 from J, leaving 10 bases between them. CDR3 sequence reads: CASSSSRGEKLFF. For the CDR3, the DNA is TGTGCCAGCAGTTCCTCACGGGGTGAAAAACTGTTTTTT.

The chain uses TRBV5-1 and TRBJ2-2, with 7 bases fitting TRBD1. V was clipped by 1 base and J by 1 base; unmatched bases: 1. The germline gives CDR1 SGHRS, CDR2 YFSETQ. The CDR3 length is 15 residues. The CDR3: CASSLWDRNTGELFF. For the CDR3, the DNA is TGCGCCAGCAGCTTGTGGGACAGGAACACCGGGGAGCTGTTTTTT. The variable domain in full, completed from reference TRBV5-1 and TRBJ2-2, reads KAGVTQTPRYLIKTRGQQVTLSCSPISGHRSVSWYQQTPGQGLQFLFEYFSETQRNKGNFPGRFSGRQFSNSRSEMNVSTLELGDSALYLCASSLWDRNTGELFFGEGSRLTVL.

This chain joins TRBV11-2 and TRBJ1-6; D might be TRBD1 (6 bases). V was shortened by 1 base and J by 10 bases, with 20 bases between the two germline ends. CDR1 is SGHAT and CDR2 is FQNNGV in the germline V gene. The CDR3 contains 17 residues. The CDR3 sequence is CASSLGSGTNYGSPLHF. The CDR3 nucleotides read TGTGCCAGCAGCTTAGGCTCCGGGACAAATTACGGCTCACCCCTCCACTTT.

The chain carries TRBV11-2 and TRBJ2-2; possibly TRBD1 for D (5 bases). There are 17 residues in the CDR3. Between the trimmed V and J ends, which lost 0 bases and 0 bases, there was a span of 11 bases. Germline values: CDR1 SGHAT, CDR2 FQNNGV. This CDR3 reads CASSLEVTGSNTGELFF. CDR3 coding DNA: TGTGCCAGCAGCTTAGAGGTCACAGGTTCGAACACCGGGGAGCTGTTTTTT.

CDR3 sequence reads: CASSFGQGEQYF. CDR3 bases: TGTGCCAGCAGCTTCGGACAGGGCGAGCAGTACTTC. The chain has TRBV7-6 and TRBJ2-7; 8 nucleotides line up with TRBD1. Germline lookup yields CDR1 SGHVS and CDR2 FNYEAQ. The J segment lost 6 bases and the V segment lost 3 bases, leaving 1 base of the junction unmatched. The CDR3 has 12 amino acids.

This clone was seen repeatedly, ten times or more. V and J are TRBV6-6 and TRBJ1-3; 10 bases map to TRBD1. Germline V gives CDR1 MNHNY, CDR2 SVGAGI (reference sequence). V gave up 6 bases and J gave up 3 bases; unmatched junction bases: 5. The CDR3 extends over 15 amino acids. In DNA, the CDR3 is TGTGCCAGCAGCGACAGGGGGCAATTTGGAAACACCATATATTTT. This codes for CASSDRGQFGNTIYF.

J is TRBJ1-6 and V is TRBV4-1; possible D gene TRBD1, 6 bases. Looked up from germline, CDR1 is MGHRA and CDR2 is YSYEKL. V lost 0 bases and J 6 bases, leaving 12 bases between the germline ends. The CDR3 consists of 16 residues. CDR3 sequence: CASSQENRGGNSPLHF. The CDR3 nucleotides are TGCGCCAGCAGCCAAGAGAATAGGGGGGGTAATTCACCCCTCCACTTT.